Sequencing of this T cell receptor beta chain was carried out in a study of blood T cell repertoires in COVID-19. The V and J ends lost 3 bases and 4 bases respectively, with 9 bases between them. The germline CDR1 and CDR2 sequences are MGHRA and YSYEKL. The CDR3 sequence is 13 residues long. The protocol was immunoSEQ multiplex PCR, while the TCRdb copy is restricted to in-frame clones and leaves out a portion. The data contain approximately 110,000 clones, around nine tenths of them singletons. The rearrangement joins TRBV4-1 to TRBJ1-1, with D maybe TRBD1 (6 bases). The receptor comes from a man in his fifties with COVID-19, enrolled during active disease. Sequencing was performed on peripheral blood. CDR3 loop: CASSHQGPTEAFF. CDR3 nucleotide sequence: TGCGCCAGCAGCCACCAGGGGCCCACTGAAGCTTTCTTT.